This paragraph covers one TCR beta chain sequence. This sample was included in a study of blood T cell repertoires in COVID-19. Study-level information: T cells, B-cell-depleted T cells, or PBMCs provided the cDNA or gDNA that served as material.

Using immunoSEQ multiplex PCR, the repertoire was profiled, and TCRdb retains in-frame clones only, with some absent. The sample has a few hundred thousand clones; over 80% are singletons. The clonotype originates from a woman aged 45-65 years with active or convalescent COVID-19. The source material was peripheral blood.

CDR3 nucleotides: TGTGCCAGCAGCGTAGAGCAGGTTTCCTACGAGCAGTACTTC. It specifies CASSVEQVSYEQYF. The chain joins TRBV9 to TRBJ2-7; D gene ambiguous. CDR3 length equals 14 residues. Per the germline V gene, CDR1 is SGDLS and CDR2 is YYNGEE. Trimming pared 0 bases from V and 1 base from J, leaving 8 bases between.